This T cell receptor (beta chain) is from a study of blood T cell repertoires in COVID-19. Generated by immunoSEQ multiplex PCR, the TCRdb table keeps only in-frame clones and is missing some. This table has under 200,000 clones, 88% appearing once. The CDR3 totals 16 residues. V lost 4 bases to trimming and J lost 0 bases, with 10 bases between them. Germline values: CDR1 MDHEN, CDR2 SYDVKM. The chain joins TRBV28 to TRBJ1-6; D possibly corresponds to TRBD1 (5 bases). This TCR came from a man between 65 and 85 years old with active or convalescent COVID-19. Sequences were obtained from peripheral blood. The CDR3 reads CASSSPGGSYNSPLHF. The DNA for the CDR3 is TGTGCCAGCAGTTCGCCGGGGGGCTCCTATAATTCACCCCTCCACTTT.